The clone carrying this T cell receptor (beta chain) occurred many times. Its antigen is not known. A library of TCRbeta sequences, prepared with unique molecular identifiers, was generated. TCRdb fed the PCR reads into MiXCR, producing one record per CDR3 protein. The repertoire holds about 300,000 distinct CDR3 sequences, 7.5% to 9% seen once, with about 9.1% in the top ten. These data come from a study of T-cell reconstitution after alpha-beta-depleted transplantation in children. Study-level points and caveats: From newly produced T cells came most of the T-cell counts and diversity one year after transplant. Certain patients had high TCRbeta diversity at day 60, and it came from recipient T cells and thymic progenitors that survived. There were reportedly several hundred expanded graft clones from which alpha-beta T cells came about two months after transplant.

The CDR3 extends over 11 amino acids. Germline V gene data show CDR1 as MNHEY and CDR2 as SVGEGT. V gave up 8 bases and J gave up 14 bases, with 16 bases separating them. Material: peripheral blood, obtained 360 days after TCRalphabeta/CD19-depleted stem cell transplant. This chain links TRBV6-2 or TRBV6-3 with TRBJ2-1; possibly TRBD1 for D (5 bases). The receptor comes from a female patient aged 2-15 years who had a stem cell transplant for Fanconi anemia, so the T cells may come from the graft donor. CDR3 region: CASSMGLEKFF. The CDR3 DNA reads TGTGCCAGCTCCATGGGGCTAGAGAAGTTCTTC.